This is a list of T cell receptor beta chains from one sample in a study of blood T cell repertoires in COVID-19. Some clones are missing from TCRdb's copy, which holds only in-frame ones; the method was immunoSEQ multiplex PCR. The sample carries 540,000 or so clones, roughly nine tenths recorded once. Material: peripheral blood. The receptors shown here come from a woman aged 45 to 65 with COVID-19, enrolled during active disease. The CDR3 runs from the conserved cysteine through the conserved F or W. D genes are given only for firm matches. Clone size is not always given. Where it is, it says once, few, many or a class for expanded clones.

d_call	v_call	clone_size	j_call	cdr3_length	cdr3_nt	cdr3_aa
TRBD1	TRBV29-1	.	TRBJ1-4	13	TGCAGCGTAGGGGACAGGGGCCATGAAAAACTGTTTTTT	CSVGDRGHEKLFF
.	TRBV15	.	TRBJ2-2	17	TGTGCCACCAGCAGAGATCCAACCGGGGGGAACACCGGGGAGCTGTTTTTT	CATSRDPTGGNTGELFF
.	TRBV5-5	.	TRBJ1-2	15	TGTGCCAGCAGCTTAATACAGATAGCTAACTATGGCTACACCTTC	CASSLIQIANYGYTF
TRBD1	TRBV3-1/TRBV3-2	once	TRBJ1-1	15	TGTGCCAGCAGCCAATCGACAGGGGGGAACACTGAAGCTTTCTTT	CASSQSTGGNTEAFF
TRBD1	TRBV10-3	.	TRBJ2-7	13	TGTGCCATCAGTCAGGACAGGGGGGACGAGCAGTACTTC	CAISQDRGDEQYF
TRBD2	TRBV3-1/TRBV3-2	.	TRBJ2-3	17	TGTGCCAGCAGCCAAGCTGGCGGGGGGCTATCCACAGATACGCAGTATTTT	CASSQAGGGLSTDTQYF
.	TRBV11-2	.	TRBJ2-5	13	TGTGCCAGCAGCTTCAGGGCCGAGGCGACCCAGTACTTC	CASSFRAEATQYF
TRBD1	TRBV19	.	TRBJ2-1	13	TGTGCCAGTAGTACCCGGGACAGCCAACGGCAGTTCTTC	CASSTRDSQRQFF
.	TRBV30	.	TRBJ1-2	13	TGTGCCTGGAGTTGGGAGGCTAACTATGGCTACACCTTC	CAWSWEANYGYTF
.	TRBV6-5	.	TRBJ1-5	14	TGTGCCAGCGATTCCAGCAGGCTGAATCAGCCCCAGCATTTT	CASDSSRLNQPQHF
TRBD1	TRBV7-9	.	TRBJ1-2	16	TGTGCCAGCAGCCACTCGGGAACAGGGGGTTTAAATGGCTACACCTTC	CASSHSGTGGLNGYTF
.	TRBV3-1/TRBV3-2	few	TRBJ2-5	16	TGTGCCAGCAGCCAGAAGGGTCGGGAATCCCAAGAGACCCAGTACTTC	CASSQKGRESQETQYF
.	TRBV5-1	.	TRBJ1-2	13	TGCGCCAGCAGCTTTACGGGGGGCTATGGCTACACCTTC	CASSFTGGYGYTF
.	TRBV2	few	TRBJ1-1	14	TGTGCCAGCCACAGCGGGCAGATGAACACTGAAGCTTTCTTT	CASHSGQMNTEAFF
TRBD2	TRBV6-5	.	TRBJ2-3	16	TGTGCCAGCAGTTACCCCGGACTAGCGGGGGCCAATACGCAGTATTTT	CASSYPGLAGANTQYF
.	TRBV30	few	TRBJ2-5	15	TGTGCCTGGAGTGCTGGAGGGGCCGTGGAGGAGACCCAGTACTTC	CAWSAGGAVEETQYF
.	TRBV9	.	TRBJ1-1	14	TGTGCCAGCAGCGCCGCAGGAGGAAGCACTGAAGCTTTCTTT	CASSAAGGSTEAFF
.	TRBV3-1/TRBV3-2	.	TRBJ2-5	19	TGTGCCAGCAGCCAAGCACGTATTGCCGTAGAGGTCTTCCAAGAGACCCAGTACTTC	CASSQARIAVEVFQETQYF
TRBD1	TRBV19	once	TRBJ1-5	15	TGTGCCAGTAGTCCGGGACAGTCGAGCAATCAGCCCCAGCATTTT	CASSPGQSSNQPQHF
.	TRBV30	once	TRBJ2-3	15	TGTGCCTGGAGAGAGGGTAGAACTAGCACAGATACGCAGTATTTT	CAWREGRTSTDTQYF
.	TRBV19	few	TRBJ2-2	13	TGTGCCACCATAGGGCGGGACACCGGGGAGCTGTTTTTT	CATIGRDTGELFF
.	TRBV10-3	.	TRBJ2-7	14	TGTGCCATCAGGCCCTACAGGGAAAAGTACGAGCAGTACTTC	CAIRPYREKYEQYF
.	TRBV12-3/TRBV12-4	few	TRBJ1-2	12	TGTGCCAGCTTCGACCGGGGCTATGGCTACACCTTC	CASFDRGYGYTF
.	TRBV6-5	.	TRBJ1-1	13	TGTGCCAGCAGTTCAACAGTTATGGGTGAAGCTTTCTTT	CASSSTVMGEAFF
.	TRBV21-1	.	TRBJ2-1	18	TGTGCCAGCAGCACGGCAGCTAGCGGGGGGATCCCCTACAATGAGCAGTTCTTC	CASSTAASGGIPYNEQFF
.	TRBV19	.	TRBJ1-5	13	TGTGCCAGTAGTATAAGTACTTCTCAGCCCCAGCATTTT	CASSISTSQPQHF
TRBD1	TRBV19	.	TRBJ1-1	14	TGTGCCAGTAGTTTCTCAGGGGGCGGCACTGAAGCTTTCTTT	CASSFSGGGTEAFF
TRBD1	TRBV18	.	TRBJ1-1	16	TGTGCCAGCTCACCTGGGACAGGGGTCCGGGGCACTGAAGCTTTCTTT	CASSPGTGVRGTEAFF
TRBD1	TRBV10-1	.	TRBJ1-1	20	TGCGCCAGCATTTTCTCGGGCAACTCAGGAAGACAGGGAATGAACACTGAAGCTTTCTTT	CASIFSGNSGRQGMNTEAFF
TRBD1	TRBV29-1	.	TRBJ2-6	14	TGCAGCGTTGGGACAGGGTCTGGGGCCAACGTCCTGACTTTC	CSVGTGSGANVLTF
.	TRBV5-1	.	TRBJ2-3	15	TGCGCCAGCAGCTTGGAGTGGGGAGTTGAAGATACGCAGTATTTT	CASSLEWGVEDTQYF
.	TRBV7-9	.	TRBJ1-1	11	TGTGCCAGCACCGACGGGATTGAAGCTTTCTTT	CASTDGIEAFF
.	TRBV4-2	.	TRBJ2-7	13	TGTGCCAGCAGCCAAGAAGGAGCCTACGAGCAGTACTTC	CASSQEGAYEQYF
.	TRBV19	.	TRBJ1-1	14	TGTGCCAGTAGTATTTCGTGGTCCGGCACTGAAGCTTTCTTT	CASSISWSGTEAFF